A selection of T cell receptor beta chains follows, all from one sample in a study of T cells in Graves' hyperthyroidism and ophthalmopathy. TCRdb re-derived calls from the multiplex PCR reads in MiXCR, one entry per CDR3 protein. The repertoire consists of fewer than 900,000 distinct CDR3 sequences, with 16% occurring once and the leading ten covering 8.4%. Sequencing used blood. These receptors were collected from a man between 18 and 29 years old with Graves' hyperthyroidism. The conserved cysteine and the conserved F or W are not part of the CDR3 here.

j_call	v_call	cdr3_aa
TRBJ2-6	TRBV28	ASSFEGAPGANVLT
TRBJ2-5	TRBV4-1	ASSRLAGGPRETQY
TRBJ2-1	TRBV24-1	ATSGALAGDNEQF
TRBJ1-1	TRBV24-1	ATSDLTGNEAF
TRBJ2-7	TRBV5-1	ASSDTGGPYEQY
TRBJ2-5	TRBV20-1	SASGRIGETQY
TRBJ2-2	TRBV29-1	SVLTAANTGELF
TRBJ2-7	TRBV2	ASLLAGGSYEQY
TRBJ2-5	TRBV7-9	ASSLLLADQETQY
TRBJ2-3	TRBV5-1	ASSLLGGIGDTQY
TRBJ2-5	TRBV6-2/TRBV6-3	VSSYFDRGRRETQY
TRBJ2-3	TRBV12-3/TRBV12-4	ASSSFGGDTDTQY
TRBJ1-2	TRBV11-3	ASSLDLGRSGYT
TRBJ2-7	TRBV20-1	SAGGTPGGDEQY
TRBJ2-5	TRBV11-2	ASSPGPGRQETQY
TRBJ2-1	TRBV9	ASKGAGGPDEQF
TRBJ1-1	TRBV10-3	AIRWGLTDTEAF
TRBJ2-2	TRBV24-1	ATSDTVTNTGELF
TRBJ1-6	TRBV6-2/TRBV6-3	ASTSGRISSYNSPLH
TRBJ2-7	TRBV3-1	ASSQVGTAIIEQY
TRBJ1-1	TRBV5-1	ATKTESNTEAF
TRBJ2-7	TRBV29-1	SVPGQVVHEQY
TRBJ2-1	TRBV11-3	ASSLATDNEQF
TRBJ1-1	TRBV2	ATEKGLNTEAF
TRBJ2-7	TRBV14	ASSVGRSSYEQY
TRBJ2-5	TRBV6-1	ASGSTGGGRETQY
TRBJ1-5	TRBV28	ASNSGGTGQPQH
TRBJ2-5	TRBV25-1	ASSEILPRDSSPGKTQY
TRBJ1-3	TRBV30	AFRLEGNTIY
TRBJ2-7	TRBV4-1	ASSHPVGAFHSYEQY
TRBJ1-2	TRBV28	ASSPGTLGGSGGYT
TRBJ1-2	TRBV9	ASSAAQGGYT
TRBJ1-2	TRBV4-1	ASSQGTRTHYGYT
TRBJ2-2	TRBV20-1	SARSRMSTGELF
TRBJ2-7	TRBV2	ASSPPGQAYEQY
TRBJ2-2	TRBV27	ASSFSNTGELF
TRBJ2-3	TRBV29-1	SVFGQSLRTDTQY
TRBJ2-1	TRBV6-2/TRBV6-3	ASSPDNGAHEQF
TRBJ1-2	TRBV7-9	ASTPRQTLYGYT
TRBJ2-3	TRBV7-9	ASSEGTGGGTDTQY
TRBJ2-2	TRBV5-8	ASSWTGLGTGELF
TRBJ2-7	TRBV7-2	ASSHGTSGRRLGREQY
TRBJ1-1	TRBV20-1	SARRGAQNTEAF
TRBJ1-2	TRBV4-1	ASSSSSSYGYT
TRBJ2-7	TRBV2	ASSESSGRSHEQY
TRBJ1-2	TRBV27	ASSLSIRCGAGYT
TRBJ1-2	TRBV19	ASSIGQGGGYGYT
TRBJ1-2	TRBV14	ASGRDSYGYT
TRBJ2-7	TRBV9	ASSVAEAAVGYEQY
TRBJ2-1	TRBV5-1	ASSLRTSEGSISEQF
TRBJ1-3	TRBV28	ASSLDRGHPSGNTIY
TRBJ2-3	TRBV7-2	ASSFSGSSDTQY
TRBJ2-7	TRBV28	ASSTPHRRRVYEQY
TRBJ1-1	TRBV7-2	ASSFGSDTEAF
TRBJ2-7	TRBV20-1	SALPGASGHYEQY